The entry below gives a single T cell receptor (beta chain) sequence along with its context. The antigen is undetermined. Analysis merged second doses at about 4 or about 12 weeks. V was pared by 5 bases and J by 1 base, with 9 bases between. The CDR3 sequence is 14 residues long. Germline V gene data show CDR1 as SGHRS and CDR2 as YFSETQ. The table came from immunoSEQ multiplex PCR; TCRdb's copy has only in-frame clones and leaves some out. This repertoire shows roughly 150,000 clones, around 90% found once; its top ten account for roughly 6%. The data stem from a study of T cell responses to AZD1222 COVID-19 vaccine. Study results and limitations: Following two doses of AZD1222, Spike-specific TCR breadth and depth rose. Donors were mostly white British, more females; clonal diversity possibly underestimated. Repertoires were sampled only after the peak T cell response.

The sequences come from peripheral blood, collected 28 days after the second AZD1222 dose. This chain connects TRBV5-1 to TRBJ2-2; no definite D call. This receptor was taken from an adult who received the AZD1222 COVID-19 vaccine. CDR3 coding DNA: TGCGCCAGCAGAGGGCGGTTGAACACCGGGGAGCTGTTTTTT. Its protein is CASRGRLNTGELFF. The variable domain in full, completed from reference TRBV5-1 and TRBJ2-2, reads KAGVTQTPRYLIKTRGQQVTLSCSPISGHRSVSWYQQTPGQGLQFLFEYFSETQRNKGNFPGRFSGRQFSNSRSEMNVSTLELGDSALYLCASRGRLNTGELFFGEGSRLTVL.